This entry lists 31 T cell receptor beta chains sequenced from one sample in a study of T cells in Graves' hyperthyroidism and ophthalmopathy. Amplification of TCR beta CDR3 regions used RNA as the template. HTBI primers were used for first-round RT-PCR of the TCR CDR3. TCRdb itself ran the multiplex PCR reads through MiXCR, one entry per CDR3 protein. Of 130,000 to 150,000 distinct CDR3 sequences in the sample, around 21% are singletons; the top ten hold more than 65%. Input material: blood. These receptors were collected from a woman between 45 and 60 years old with Graves' hyperthyroidism that later progressed to Graves' ophthalmopathy.

This clonotype was counted at least ten times. A junction end diverges from the germline sequence, so it may reflect a read error. The gene calls are TRBV27 and TRBJ2-1; 9 bases are a match to TRBD2. Germline V gene lookup returns CDR1 MNHEY and CDR2 SMNVEV (reference sequence). The CDR3 is 15 residues long. CDR3 coding DNA: TGTGCCAACAGTGGGCGGACTAGCGCCGGGAATGAGCAGTTCTTC. It yields the protein CANSGRTSAGNEQFF.

This clonotype has just a few counts. V is TRBV3-1 and J is TRBJ2-1; TRBD2 might be the D (5 bases). Trimming stripped 4 bases from V and 2 bases from J, with 12 bases between. Germline V gene sequence: CDR1 LGHDT, CDR2 YNNKEL (reference sequence). The CDR3 is made up of 15 amino acids. The CDR3 sequence is CASSRGFSTYNEQFF. Here the CDR3 DNA reads TGTGCCAGCAGCCGAGGGTTTTCTACCTACAATGAGCAGTTCTTC.

This clonotype was seen a handful of times. The chain recombines TRBV20-1 with TRBJ2-1; TRBD1 might be the D (6 bases). Germline lookup yields CDR1 DFQATT and CDR2 SNEGSKA (reference sequence). Trimming stripped 2 bases from V and 7 bases from J, with 15 bases between. This CDR3 is built from 14 residues. CDR3 region: CSARTGTARNEQFF. CDR3 coding DNA: TGCAGTGCTAGAACAGGGACGGCGAGAAATGAGCAGTTCTTC.

The chain has TRBV13 and TRBJ2-7, with 7 bases identical to TRBD1. Germline trimming cut 5 bases from V and 2 bases from J; bases unmatched to any gene: 3. Germline loops: CDR1 PRHDT, CDR2 FYEKMQ (reference sequence). There are 13 residues in the CDR3. The CDR3 region has the DNA TGTGCCAGCAGCAAGGACAGGACCTACGAGCAGTACTTC. The encoded protein is CASSKDRTYEQYF.

This clonotype was seen a handful of times. This may be a read error, as it is one base from a much larger clone. This sequence joins TRBV24-1 and TRBJ2-3; D is perhaps TRBD2 (5 bases). The V end was cut by 6 bases, the J end by 3 bases, with 15 bases between. CDR3 length: 15 amino acids. Germline V lookup: CDR1 KGHDR, CDR2 SFDVKD. CDR3 coding DNA: TGTGCCACCAGTCACCCGAGAGGGTCGACAGATACGCAGTATTTT. Encoded protein: CATSHPRGSTDTQYF.

The chain has TRBV20-1 and TRBJ2-5; no reliable D call. This CDR3 has 11 amino acids. V was trimmed by 5 bases and J by 5 bases, leaving 9 bases between them. Germline loops: CDR1 DFQATT, CDR2 SNEGSKA (reference sequence). CDR3 bases: TGCAGTGCTTGGACCCGTGAGACCCAGTACTTC. This encodes CSAWTRETQYF.

The chain is built from TRBV19 and TRBJ1-5; D is unresolved. CDR1 is LNHDA and CDR2 is SQIVND in the germline V gene (reference sequence). The CDR3 covers 16 residues. V lost 7 bases and J 0 bases, leaving 16 bases between the germline ends. The CDR3 protein is CASTPRGPNSNQPQHF. The CDR3 DNA reads as TGTGCCAGTACCCCCAGAGGGCCGAATAGCAATCAGCCCCAGCATTTT.

The chain links TRBV5-1 to TRBJ1-2, with 9 bases fitting TRBD1. V lost 4 bases to trimming and J lost 6 bases; unmatched junction nucleotides: 4. There are 13 residues in the CDR3. Germline loops: CDR1 SGHRS, CDR2 YFSETQ. The CDR3 DNA is TGCGCCAGCAGCCTACGGACAGGGGATGGCTACACCTTC. The encoded protein is CASSLRTGDGYTF. Combining the CDR3 with reference TRBV5-1 and TRBJ1-2 gives the whole variable domain KAGVTQTPRYLIKTRGQQVTLSCSPISGHRSVSWYQQTPGQGLQFLFEYFSETQRNKGNFPGRFSGRQFSNSRSEMNVSTLELGDSALYLCASSLRTGDGYTFGSGTRLTVV.

This clonotype was counted only a few times. The gene calls are TRBV7-3 and TRBJ1-4; no clear D gene. There are 12 residues in the CDR3. CDR1 is SGHTA, CDR2 FQGTGA, per germline. Deletions cut 2 bases from V and 8 bases from J, with 6 bases between. The CDR3 here is CASSLDSEKLFF. In DNA, the CDR3 is TGTGCCAGCAGCTTAGATTCGGAAAAACTGTTTTTT.

The V gene is TRBV2, the J gene TRBJ2-1; TRBD2 agrees at 10 bases. CDR3 length: 15 amino acids. CDR1 and CDR2 from the germline V gene are SNHLY and FYNNEI. Losses at the gene ends were 3 bases for V and 5 bases for J; bases not matched to a gene: 4. CDR3: CASSERGLANNEQFF. In DNA form, the CDR3 reads TGTGCCAGCAGTGAGCGGGGACTAGCGAACAATGAGCAGTTCTTC.

As DNA, the CDR3 is TGTGCCACCAGCAGTACTAGCGGGACCTACAATGAGCAGTTCTTC. Protein sequence: CATSSTSGTYNEQFF. This rearrangement joins TRBV15 to TRBJ2-1; 10 bases fit TRBD2. The CDR3 length is 15 residues. The germline gives CDR1 LNHNV, CDR2 YYDKDF (reference sequence). V lost 3 bases, J lost 2 bases, and 1 base stayed unmatched. Together with reference TRBV15 and TRBJ2-1, the CDR3 gives the full variable domain: DAMVIQNPRYQVTQFGKPVTLSCSQTLNHNVMYWYQQKSSQAPKLLFHYYDKDFNNEADTPDNFQSRRPNTSFCFLDIRSPGLGDTAMYLCATSSTSGTYNEQFFGPGTRLTVL.

This clonotype was picked up a small number of times. CDR3 amino acids: CASSPPGGSYNEQFF. The DNA of the CDR3 is TGCGCCAGCAGCCCCCCCGGCGGGAGCTACAATGAGCAGTTCTTC. The rearrangement uses TRBV4-1 and TRBJ2-1; 7 bases line up with TRBD2. This CDR3 comprises 15 residues. With V trimmed by 4 bases and J by 3 bases, 6 bases remained unmatched. CDR1 is MGHRA and CDR2 is YSYEKL in the germline V gene.

This chain uses TRBV30 with TRBJ2-7; D is uncertain. Germline CDR1 reads GTSNPN; CDR2 reads SVGIG (reference sequence). V was shortened by 0 bases and J by 3 bases, with 15 bases between the two germline ends. CDR3 length equals 15 residues. CDR3 sequence: CAWSVLGLGDYEQYF. In DNA form, the CDR3 reads TGTGCCTGGAGTGTACTTGGGCTGGGCGACTACGAGCAGTACTTC.

This clonotype was seen a few times. The genes are TRBV20-1 and TRBJ2-1; 10 bases match TRBD2. CDR1 and CDR2 from the germline V gene are DFQATT and SNEGSKA (reference sequence). Germline trimming cut 5 bases from V and 9 bases from J; bases unmatched to any gene: 10. The CDR3 covers 14 residues. The CDR3 reads CSASTSGRAGEQFF. As DNA, the CDR3 is TGCAGTGCTTCTACCAGCGGGAGGGCAGGTGAGCAGTTCTTC.

The chain links TRBV12-3 or TRBV12-4 to TRBJ2-7; 7 nucleotides agree with TRBD1. The CDR3 contains 14 residues. Trimming cost V 5 bases and J 3 bases; bases outside gene matches: 7. In nucleotides, the CDR3 is TGTGCCAGCAGTCCTGCCGGGACAGACTACGAGCAGTACTTC. This encodes CASSPAGTDYEQYF.

This clonotype was recorded at least ten times. The rearrangement uses TRBV6-1 and TRBJ1-2, with 8 nucleotides matching TRBD1. CDR1 is MNHNS, CDR2 SASEGT, per germline. This CDR3 is 13 amino acids long. Trimming at V came to 5 bases and at J to 7 bases, leaving 6 bases not matched to a gene. The CDR3 DNA follows: TGTGCCAGCAGTTTACAGGGGGATCCTGGCTACACCTTC. Translation gives CASSLQGDPGYTF.

This clonotype occurred many times. The chain carries TRBV27 and TRBJ1-4; possibly TRBD1 for D (6 bases). CDR1 is MNHEY and CDR2 is SMNVEV in the germline V gene (reference sequence). V was pared by 4 bases and J by 5 bases, with 14 bases between. This CDR3 is 15 amino acids long. The CDR3 DNA sequence: TGTGCCAGCAGTTCTCCGACAGGTGGGAATGAAAAACTGTTTTTT. This gives the protein CASSSPTGGNEKLFF.

This clonotype was observed many times. The CDR3 region is CASSQDVSGKGDTQYF. CDR3 sequence (DNA): TGTGCCAGCAGCCAAGATGTCAGCGGGAAGGGAGATACGCAGTATTTT. The chain has TRBV3-1 and TRBJ2-3; 7 nucleotides match TRBD2. Unmatched junction bases numbered 8, after V lost 0 bases and J lost 5 bases. The length of the CDR3 is 16 residues. The germline V gene encodes CDR1 LGHDT and CDR2 YNNKEL (reference sequence).

The rearrangement joins TRBV11-1 to TRBJ2-1, with TRBD2 matching over 7 bases. The CDR3 is 13 amino acids. J gave up 6 bases and V 3 bases, and 2 bases lay outside the gene matches. From germline, CDR1 is SGHAT and CDR2 FQDESV (reference sequence). The CDR3 coding sequence is TGTGCCAGCAGCTTTGGACTAGTCAATGAGCAGTTCTTC. Translated: CASSFGLVNEQFF.

This chain connects TRBV12-3 or TRBV12-4 to TRBJ1-6; D is ambiguous. The CDR3 is 15 amino acids. V was pared by 1 base and J by 7 bases, with 11 bases between. The CDR3 spells CASSLVEGSNSPLHF. CDR3 bases: TGTGCCAGCAGTTTAGTTGAAGGATCGAATTCACCCCTCCACTTT.

This chain uses TRBV20-1 with TRBJ1-1; TRBD1 matches 8 bases. The ends lost 2 bases at V and 5 bases at J; junction bases unmatched: 7. The CDR3 extends over 14 amino acids. CDR1 is DFQATT, CDR2 SNEGSKA, per germline (reference sequence). Here the CDR3 reads CSARRQGASTEAFF. CDR3 bases: TGCAGTGCTAGAAGGCAGGGGGCAAGTACTGAAGCTTTCTTT.

This clonotype was seen repeatedly, ten times or more. The J gene is TRBJ2-5, the V gene TRBV24-1; D call uncertain. The CDR3 contains 14 residues. Germline V CDR1 and CDR2: KGHDR, SFDVKD. V was trimmed by 5 bases and J by 2 bases, leaving 11 bases between them. CDR3 amino acids: CATSVGRKQETQYF. The CDR3 coding sequence is TGTGCCACCAGTGTCGGACGGAAACAAGAGACCCAGTACTTC.

This clonotype was recorded at least ten times. J is TRBJ2-7 and V is TRBV18; perhaps TRBD2 as D (6 bases). V lost 0 bases and J 7 bases, leaving 16 bases between the germline ends. The germline V gene has CDR1 KGHSH and CDR2 LQKENI. The CDR3 totals 15 residues. CDR3 sequence reads: CASSPPEAGPREQYF. CDR3 DNA sequence: TGTGCCAGCTCACCACCGGAAGCGGGCCCGAGGGAGCAGTACTTC.

This clonotype was picked up many times. This chain joins TRBV20-1 and TRBJ1-5; D perhaps matches TRBD1 (5 bases). CDR1 DFQATT and CDR2 SNEGSKA come from the germline V gene (reference sequence). Trimming removed 3 bases at V and 2 bases at J, with 11 bases between. The CDR3 runs to 14 residues. CDR3 sequence: CSASQGTGNQPQHF. The DNA of the CDR3 is TGCAGTGCTAGTCAAGGGACGGGCAATCAGCCCCAGCATTTT.

This clonotype occurred many times. This chain links TRBV12-3 or TRBV12-4 with TRBJ2-1, with D unclear. V was cut by 6 bases and J by 7 bases, with 10 bases left in between. The CDR3 is 12 amino acids. The CDR3 sequence is CASRRTGNEQFF. CDR3 in DNA: TGTGCCAGCAGACGGACCGGGAATGAGCAGTTCTTC.

The sample holds many counts of this clonotype. This chain connects TRBV12-3 or TRBV12-4 to TRBJ2-1; D is unclear. V was trimmed by 4 bases and J by 7 bases, leaving 11 bases between them. The CDR3 length is 13 residues. The CDR3: CASSSRLRNEQFF. The CDR3 coding sequence is TGTGCCAGCAGTTCCCGACTGAGAAATGAGCAGTTCTTC.

As for this clonotype: This clone may be a read error of a much larger clone one base away. The chain combines TRBV15 with TRBJ1-1; D ambiguous. The germline CDR1 and CDR2 sequences are LNHNV and YYDKDF (reference sequence). The CDR3 covers 14 residues. Between the trimmed V and J ends, which lost 4 bases and 3 bases, there was a span of 12 bases. CDR3 sequence: CATSIGLMDTEAFF. The CDR3 DNA follows: TGTGCCACCAGCATCGGCCTCATGGACACTGAAGCTTTCTTT.

This clonotype has at least ten counts. One end of the junction varies from germline; a read error may be responsible. The CDR3 nucleotides are TGCAGTGCGAGAGCCCCCGGACTAGCGGGAGACGAGCAGTACTTC. Its translation: CSARAPGLAGDEQYF. The genes are TRBV20-1 and TRBJ2-7; 13 bases are shared with TRBD2. Germline CDR1 and CDR2: DFQATT and SNEGSKA (reference sequence). The CDR3 has 15 residues.

This clonotype was seen a handful of times. The V call is TRBV6-1, the J call TRBJ1-6; no reliable D call. The length of the CDR3 is 13 residues. Germline CDR1 reads MNHNS; CDR2 reads SASEGT. The V end was cut by 4 bases, the J end by 3 bases, with 4 bases between. CDR3 sequence: CASSASYNSPLHF. For the CDR3, the DNA is TGTGCCAGCAGTGCTAGCTATAATTCACCCCTCCACTTT.

This clonotype was seen at least ten times. V and J are TRBV3-1 and TRBJ1-5, with D possibly TRBD1 on 5 matching bases. The CDR3 runs to 14 residues. Germline V gene data show CDR1 as LGHDT and CDR2 as YNNKEL (reference sequence). Trimming removed 1 base at V and 7 bases at J, with 11 bases between. The CDR3 reads CASSQGGGDQPQHF. CDR3 sequence (DNA): TGTGCCAGCAGCCAAGGGGGGGGTGACCAGCCCCAGCATTTT.

This clonotype has a count of ten or more. The chain uses TRBV6-1 and TRBJ1-1, with 7 nucleotides matching TRBD1. Germline trimming cut 6 bases from V and 4 bases from J; bases unmatched to any gene: 11. Germline V gene sequence: CDR1 MNHNS, CDR2 SASEGT. This CDR3 is built from 15 residues. The CDR3 here is CASSERQGQGTEAFF. The DNA of the CDR3 is TGTGCCAGCAGCGAAAGACAGGGTCAGGGCACTGAAGCTTTCTTT.